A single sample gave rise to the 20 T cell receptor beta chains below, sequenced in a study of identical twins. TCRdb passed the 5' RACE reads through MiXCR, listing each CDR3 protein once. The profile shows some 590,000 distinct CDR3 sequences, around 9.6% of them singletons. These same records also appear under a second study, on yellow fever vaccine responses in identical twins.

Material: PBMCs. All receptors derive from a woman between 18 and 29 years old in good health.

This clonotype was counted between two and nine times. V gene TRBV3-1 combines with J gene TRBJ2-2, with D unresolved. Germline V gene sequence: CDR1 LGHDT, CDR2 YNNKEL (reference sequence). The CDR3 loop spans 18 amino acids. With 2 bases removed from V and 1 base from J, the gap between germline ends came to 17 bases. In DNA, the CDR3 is TGTGCCAGCAGCCAAACCCAACCTGGAACTAAGAACACCGGGGAGCTGTTTTTT. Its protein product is CASSQTQPGTKNTGELFF.

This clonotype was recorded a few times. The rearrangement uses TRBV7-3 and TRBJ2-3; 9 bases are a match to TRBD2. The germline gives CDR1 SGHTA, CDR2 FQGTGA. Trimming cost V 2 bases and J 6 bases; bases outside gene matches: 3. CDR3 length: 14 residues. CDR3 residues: CASSLLAGRDTQYF. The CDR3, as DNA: TGTGCCAGCAGCTTACTAGCGGGGAGGGATACGCAGTATTTT.

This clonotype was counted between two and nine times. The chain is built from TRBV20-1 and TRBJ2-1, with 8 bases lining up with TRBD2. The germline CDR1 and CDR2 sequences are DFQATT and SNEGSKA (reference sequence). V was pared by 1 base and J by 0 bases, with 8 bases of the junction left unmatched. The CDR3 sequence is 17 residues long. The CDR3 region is CSARVASGRNSYNEQFF. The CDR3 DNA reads TGCAGTGCTAGAGTGGCTAGCGGGCGCAACTCCTACAATGAGCAGTTCTTC.

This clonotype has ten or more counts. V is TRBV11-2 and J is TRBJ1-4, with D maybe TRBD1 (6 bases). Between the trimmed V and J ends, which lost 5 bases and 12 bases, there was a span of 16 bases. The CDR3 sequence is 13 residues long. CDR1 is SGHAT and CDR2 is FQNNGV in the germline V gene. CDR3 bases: TGTGCCAGCAGCCCAGCCCGGGGGCGGGAACTGTTTTTT. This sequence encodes CASSPARGRELFF.

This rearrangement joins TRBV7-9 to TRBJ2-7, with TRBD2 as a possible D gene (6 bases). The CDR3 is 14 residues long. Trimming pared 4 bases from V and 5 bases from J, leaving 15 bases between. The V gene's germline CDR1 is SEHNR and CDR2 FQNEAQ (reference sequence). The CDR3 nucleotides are TGTGCCAGCAGCTCGTATTTGGAGGGTAACGAGCAGTACTTC. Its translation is CASSSYLEGNEQYF. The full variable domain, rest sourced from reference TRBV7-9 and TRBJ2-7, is DTGVSQNPRHKITKRGQNVTFRCDPISEHNRLYWYRQTLGQGPEFLTYFQNEAQLEKSRLLSDRFSAERPKGSFSTLEIQRTEQGDSAMYLCASSSYLEGNEQYFGPGTRLTVT.

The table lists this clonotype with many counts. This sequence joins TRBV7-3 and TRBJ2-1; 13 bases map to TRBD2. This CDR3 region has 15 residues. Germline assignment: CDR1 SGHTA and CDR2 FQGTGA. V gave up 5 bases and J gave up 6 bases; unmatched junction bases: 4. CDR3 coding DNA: TGTGCCAGCAGCCGAGGACTAGCGGGGGTCAATGAGCAGTTCTTC. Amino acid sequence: CASSRGLAGVNEQFF.

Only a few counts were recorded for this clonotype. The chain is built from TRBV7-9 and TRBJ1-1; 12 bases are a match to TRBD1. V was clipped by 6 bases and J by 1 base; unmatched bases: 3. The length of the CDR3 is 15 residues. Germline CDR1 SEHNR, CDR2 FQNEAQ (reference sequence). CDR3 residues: CASRGQGARNTEAFF. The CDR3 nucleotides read TGTGCCAGCAGGGGACAGGGGGCCAGGAACACTGAAGCTTTCTTT.

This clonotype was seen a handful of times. The CDR3, as DNA: TGTGCCAGCAGCATAGGACTAGCCACAGATACGCAGTATTTT. This codes for CASSIGLATDTQYF. The chain joins TRBV12-3 or TRBV12-4 to TRBJ2-3; 8 nucleotides align to TRBD2. V was clipped by 6 bases and J by 2 bases; unmatched bases: 4. The CDR3 is made up of 14 amino acids.

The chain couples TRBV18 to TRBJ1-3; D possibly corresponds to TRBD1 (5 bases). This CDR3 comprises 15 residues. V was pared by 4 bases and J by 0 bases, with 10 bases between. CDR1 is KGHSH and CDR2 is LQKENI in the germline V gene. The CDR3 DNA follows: TGTGCCAGCTCACAACAGGAGGGCTCTGGAAACACCATATATTTT. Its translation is CASSQQEGSGNTIYF.

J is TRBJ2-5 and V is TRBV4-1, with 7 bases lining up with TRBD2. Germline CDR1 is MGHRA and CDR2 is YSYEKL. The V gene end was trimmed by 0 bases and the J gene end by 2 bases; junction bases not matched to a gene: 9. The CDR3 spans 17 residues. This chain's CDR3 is CASSQDRPGGIQETQYF. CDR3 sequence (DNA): TGCGCCAGCAGCCAAGATCGCCCGGGGGGAATACAAGAGACCCAGTACTTC.

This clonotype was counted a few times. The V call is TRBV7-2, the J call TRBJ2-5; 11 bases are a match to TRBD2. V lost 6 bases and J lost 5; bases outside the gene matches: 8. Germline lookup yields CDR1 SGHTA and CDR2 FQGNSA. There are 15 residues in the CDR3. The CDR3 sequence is CASSFATSGKETQYF. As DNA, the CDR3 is TGTGCCAGCAGTTTTGCGACTAGCGGGAAGGAGACCCAGTACTTC.

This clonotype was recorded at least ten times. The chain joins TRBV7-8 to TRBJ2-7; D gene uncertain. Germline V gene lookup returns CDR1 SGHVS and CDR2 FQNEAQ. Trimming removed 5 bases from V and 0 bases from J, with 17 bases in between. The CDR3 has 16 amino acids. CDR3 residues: CASSPGPILSSYEQYF. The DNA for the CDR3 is TGTGCCAGCAGCCCTGGACCGATTTTGAGCTCCTACGAGCAGTACTTC.

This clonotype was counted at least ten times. The CDR3 DNA sequence: TGTGCCAGCAGAGAGACAGGGGCAACGGAGACCCAGTACTTC. This gives the protein CASRETGATETQYF. V and J are TRBV2 and TRBJ2-5; TRBD1 agrees at 8 bases. This CDR3 contains 14 residues. Germline-derived CDR1 and CDR2 are SNHLY and FYNNEI. The J segment lost 5 bases and the V segment lost 6 bases, leaving 8 bases of the junction unmatched. The whole variable domain, filled in from reference TRBV2 and TRBJ2-5, reads EPEVTQTPSHQVTQMGQEVILRCVPISNHLYFYWYRQILGQKVEFLVSFYNNEISEKSEIFDDQFSVERPDGSNFTLKIRSTKLEDSAMYFCASRETGATETQYFGPGTRLLVL.

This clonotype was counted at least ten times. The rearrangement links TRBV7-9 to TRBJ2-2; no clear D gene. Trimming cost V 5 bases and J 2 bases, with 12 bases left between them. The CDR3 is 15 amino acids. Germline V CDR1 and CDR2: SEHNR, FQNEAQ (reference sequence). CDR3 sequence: CASSPLGRNTGELFF. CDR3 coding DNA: TGTGCCAGCAGCCCTTTAGGCAGAAACACCGGGGAGCTGTTTTTT.

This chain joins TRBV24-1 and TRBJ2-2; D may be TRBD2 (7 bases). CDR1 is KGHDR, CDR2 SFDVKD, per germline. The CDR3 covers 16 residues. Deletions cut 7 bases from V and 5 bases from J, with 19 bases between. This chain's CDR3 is CATSPPGRGGTGELFF. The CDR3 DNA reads TGTGCCACCAGCCCCCCCGGCAGGGGAGGGACCGGGGAGCTGTTTTTT.

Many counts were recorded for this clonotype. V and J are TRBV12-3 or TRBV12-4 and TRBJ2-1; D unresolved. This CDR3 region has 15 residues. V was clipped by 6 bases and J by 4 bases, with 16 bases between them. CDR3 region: CASSKNPSDYNEQFF. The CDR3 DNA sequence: TGTGCCAGCAGCAAAAATCCATCCGATTACAATGAGCAGTTCTTC.

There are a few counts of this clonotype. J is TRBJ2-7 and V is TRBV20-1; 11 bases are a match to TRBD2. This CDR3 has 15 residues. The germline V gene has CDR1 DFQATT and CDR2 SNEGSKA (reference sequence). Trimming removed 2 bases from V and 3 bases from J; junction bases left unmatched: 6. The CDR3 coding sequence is TGCAGTGCTAGACAACTAGCGGGAGACGTCTACGAGCAGTACTTC. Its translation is CSARQLAGDVYEQYF.

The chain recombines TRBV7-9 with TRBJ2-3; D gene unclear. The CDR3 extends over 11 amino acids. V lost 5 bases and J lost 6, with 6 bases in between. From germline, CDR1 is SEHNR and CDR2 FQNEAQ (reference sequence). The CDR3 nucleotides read TGTGCCAGCAGCCCCGACGATACGCAGTATTTT. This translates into CASSPDDTQYF.

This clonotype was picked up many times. The CDR3 sequence: CASSLRDRSTDTQYF. CDR3 DNA sequence: TGTGCCAGCAGCTTAAGGGACAGAAGCACAGATACGCAGTATTTT. J is TRBJ2-3 and V is TRBV11-2; TRBD1 matches at 7 bases. CDR1 and CDR2 from the germline V gene are SGHAT and FQNNGV. Unmatched junction bases numbered 2, after V lost 2 bases and J lost 0 bases. The CDR3 sequence is 15 residues long.

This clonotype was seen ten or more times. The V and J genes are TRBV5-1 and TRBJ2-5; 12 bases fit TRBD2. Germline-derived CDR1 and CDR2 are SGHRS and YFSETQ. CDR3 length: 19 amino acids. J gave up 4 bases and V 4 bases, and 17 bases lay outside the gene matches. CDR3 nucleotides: TGCGCCAGCAGCGGAACAACTAGCGGGAGGCCGGTGCGGATAGAGACCCAGTACTTC. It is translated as CASSGTTSGRPVRIETQYF. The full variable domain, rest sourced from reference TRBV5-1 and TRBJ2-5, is KAGVTQTPRYLIKTRGQQVTLSCSPISGHRSVSWYQQTPGQGLQFLFEYFSETQRNKGNFPGRFSGRQFSNSRSEMNVSTLELGDSALYLCASSGTTSGRPVRIETQYFGPGTRLLVL.